This T cell receptor beta chain originates from a study of patients and donors after allogeneic stem cell transplantation. CDR3 length equals 14 residues. Trimming took 5 bases from V and 3 from J, leaving 17 bases between them. Germline CDR1 is DFQATT and CDR2 is SNEGSKA (reference sequence). TCRdb re-called the RT-PCR reads through MiXCR, storing one row per CDR3 protein. In the table there are about 100,000 distinct CDR3 sequences, less than 45% of which are singletons. In its sample, this clonotype was seen a few times. The TCR comes from a human donor who was either an allogeneic HSCT recipient or a stem cell or donor lymphocyte infusion donor (not recorded which). It is not recorded whose cells these are; they may come from a transplant donor. The chain uses TRBV20-1 and TRBJ2-7; tentatively, D is TRBD1 (5 bases). Sequenced: blood, either unsorted or a sorted T cell fraction (not recorded which). In nucleotides, the CDR3 is TGCAGTGCTCCCTTAGGGGTACTCGGCTACGAGCAGTACTTC. As protein: CSAPLGVLGYEQYF.